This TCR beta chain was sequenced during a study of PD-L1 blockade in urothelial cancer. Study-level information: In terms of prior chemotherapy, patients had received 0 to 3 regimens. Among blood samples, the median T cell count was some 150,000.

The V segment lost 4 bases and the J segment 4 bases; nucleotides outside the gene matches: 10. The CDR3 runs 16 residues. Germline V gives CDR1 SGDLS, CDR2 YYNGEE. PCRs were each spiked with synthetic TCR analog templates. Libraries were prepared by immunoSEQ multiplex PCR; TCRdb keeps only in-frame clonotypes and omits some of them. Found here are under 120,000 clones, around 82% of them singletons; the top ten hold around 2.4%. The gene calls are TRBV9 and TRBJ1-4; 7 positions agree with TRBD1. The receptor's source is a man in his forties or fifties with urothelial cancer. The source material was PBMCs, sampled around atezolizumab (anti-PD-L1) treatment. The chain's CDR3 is CASSPLTGTDNEKLFF. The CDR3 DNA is TGTGCCAGCAGCCCTTTAACCGGGACAGATAATGAAAAACTGTTTTTT.